These 21 T cell receptor beta chains were all obtained from the same sample, sequenced in a study of response to subunit inactivated influenza vaccine. TCRdb reprocessed the RT-PCR reads with MiXCR, giving one entry per CDR3 protein. The repertoire holds around 570,000 distinct CDR3 sequences, with about 11% as singletons. This sample also appeared in a second study, on T cells expressing NK-cell markers. From that paper: In generating TCR beta cDNA, 5'RACE template switching with UMIs was used.

The material was PBMCs from blood, obtained on the day of vaccination. The receptors were sampled from a man aged 45 to 65 who received an inactivated influenza vaccine.

This clonotype showed up just a few times. The rearrangement links TRBV12-3 or TRBV12-4 to TRBJ2-1, with D possibly being TRBD1 or TRBD2 (5 bases each). Trimming cost V 3 bases and J 4 bases, with 13 bases left between them. This CDR3 contains 15 residues. The DNA for the CDR3 is TGTGCCAGCAGTTTGGGGACGGGAATTTACAATGAGCAGTTCTTC. Translation gives CASSLGTGIYNEQFF.

V and J are TRBV20-1 and TRBJ2-1; a possible D gene is TRBD2 (5 bases). CDR1 is DFQATT, CDR2 SNEGSKA, per germline (reference sequence). The ends were cut back, 4 bases at V and 2 bases at J, with 6 bases in the middle. The CDR3 has 12 residues. The CDR3 nucleotides read TGCAGTGCTAAGCGGACCTACAATGAGCAGTTCTTC. Amino acid sequence: CSAKRTYNEQFF.

The CDR3 DNA reads TGTGCCAGCAGTGTAACGACAGTGGGAGTCGGAGAGACCCAGTACTTC. Residues: CASSVTTVGVGETQYF. The rearrangement uses TRBV2 and TRBJ2-5; the D call may be TRBD1 or TRBD2 (5 bases each). The CDR3 contains 16 residues. From germline, CDR1 is SNHLY and CDR2 FYNNEI. V was trimmed by 4 bases and J by 4 bases, leaving 19 bases between them.

This clonotype was observed a few times. The CDR3 coding sequence is TGTGCCAGCAGTTACGGGACTCAAGAGACCCAGTACTTC. Its protein is CASSYGTQETQYF. The chain employs TRBV12-3 or TRBV12-4 and TRBJ2-5, with a possible D match to TRBD2 (6 bases). The CDR3 runs 13 residues. Trimming took off 4 bases at V and 2 bases at J, with 8 bases between the two ends.

This clonotype has just a few counts. V usage is TRBV18 and J usage is TRBJ2-1; 7 nucleotides match TRBD2. Germline CDR1 KGHSH, CDR2 LQKENI. V trimming: 0 bases; J trimming: 8 bases; junction bases outside the gene matches: 13. CDR3 length equals 17 residues. The CDR3 DNA follows: TGTGCCAGCTCACCACCGCTTGGTAGACTAGCTGGCGATGAGCAGTTCTTC. Protein product: CASSPPLGRLAGDEQFF.

V gene TRBV12-3 or TRBV12-4 combines with J gene TRBJ2-5; D gene unclear. V shed 3 bases and J shed 4 bases, with 12 bases lying between them. This CDR3 has 14 residues. CDR3 in amino acids: CASSLDAVGETQYF. The CDR3 nucleotides read TGTGCCAGCAGTTTGGACGCCGTTGGAGAGACCCAGTACTTC.

This clonotype was counted between two and nine times. The chain uses TRBV19 and TRBJ2-2; TRBD1 matches at 9 bases. V was clipped by 4 bases and J by 5 bases; unmatched bases: 5. In germline, CDR1 is LNHDA, CDR2 SQIVND (reference sequence). CDR3 size: 15 residues. The CDR3 spells CASSKQGARTGELFF. Written as DNA, the CDR3 is TGTGCCAGTAGTAAACAGGGGGCGCGGACCGGGGAGCTGTTTTTT. The whole variable domain, remainder taken from reference TRBV19 and TRBJ2-2, is DGGITQSPKYLFRKEGQNVTLSCEQNLNHDAMYWYRQDPGQGLRLIYYSQIVNDFQKGDIAEGYSVSREKKESFPLTVTSAQKNPTAFYLCASSKQGARTGELFFGEGSRLTVL.

This clonotype turned up a few times. The chain is built from TRBV6-2 or TRBV6-3 and TRBJ2-5; 7 nucleotides line up with TRBD2. The V gene end was trimmed by 2 bases and the J gene end by 1 base; junction bases not matched to a gene: 10. The germline V gene encodes CDR1 MNHEY and CDR2 SVGEGT. The CDR3 spans 17 residues. In nucleotides, the CDR3 is TGTGCCAGCAGTTACGGCCTGGCGGGAGCTACCCAAGAGACCCAGTACTTC. It yields the protein CASSYGLAGATQETQYF.

In DNA, the CDR3 is TGTGCCAGCAGTTATCAACCCTACGAGCAGTACTTC. Protein sequence: CASSYQPYEQYF. V usage is TRBV28 and J usage is TRBJ2-7, with unresolved D. With 4 bases removed from V and 2 bases from J, the gap between germline ends came to 6 bases. CDR1 is MDHEN and CDR2 is SYDVKM in the germline V gene. The CDR3 consists of 12 residues.

This clonotype was counted between two and nine times. V and J are TRBV6-5 and TRBJ2-6, with 10 positions matching TRBD1. The CDR3 has 17 residues. The ends lost 2 bases at V and 2 bases at J; junction bases unmatched: 3. Germline V gene data show CDR1 as MNHEY and CDR2 as SVGAGI. Written as DNA, the CDR3 is TGTGCCAGCAGTTACCTAGGGACAGGGGCTGGGGCCAACGTCCTGACTTTC. It yields the protein CASSYLGTGAGANVLTF.

This clonotype showed up just a few times. CDR3 DNA sequence: TGTGCCACCAGCAGAGATGAAGGGAGCTCCTACAATGAGCAGTTCTTC. Its translation: CATSRDEGSSYNEQFF. The V call is TRBV15, the J call TRBJ2-1; TRBD2 might be the D (5 bases). This CDR3 has 16 residues. Germline V CDR1 and CDR2: LNHNV, YYDKDF (reference sequence). V was cut by 0 bases and J by 0 bases, with 9 bases left in between.

This clonotype was picked up a small number of times. The rearrangement links TRBV5-1 to TRBJ1-1; 7 bases agree with TRBD1. V shed 4 bases, J shed 7 bases, and the junction held 13 bases outside the gene matches. The CDR3 loop spans 15 amino acids. From germline, CDR1 is SGHRS and CDR2 YFSETQ. The CDR3 nucleotides are TGCGCCAGCAGCCGAGGAAGCCCGGACAGGATTGAAGCTTTCTTT. Translated: CASSRGSPDRIEAFF.

This clonotype was counted a single time. The V call is TRBV11-2, the J call TRBJ2-1, with 9 bases identical to TRBD2. The CDR3 is 14 amino acids. V gave up 3 bases and J gave up 6 bases; unmatched junction bases: 3. Looked up from germline, CDR1 is SGHAT and CDR2 is FQNNGV. CDR3 nucleotides: TGTGCCAGCAGCTTTAGCGGGAGTCGCAATGAGCAGTTCTTC. Amino acid sequence: CASSFSGSRNEQFF.

This clonotype appeared many times. The V and J genes are TRBV7-9 and TRBJ1-2, with D tentatively TRBD1 (5 bases). The V and J ends lost 4 bases and 4 bases respectively, with 16 bases between them. The CDR3 spans 15 residues. Looked up from germline, CDR1 is SEHNR and CDR2 is FQNEAQ (reference sequence). The CDR3 bases are TGTGCCAGCAGCTATGACCACAGGAGCCTCTATGGCTACACCTTC. It codes for CASSYDHRSLYGYTF.

This clonotype was detected a few times. The V call is TRBV20-1, the J call TRBJ1-2; D possibly corresponds to TRBD1 (5 bases). V gave up 4 bases and J gave up 2 bases, with 8 bases separating them. The CDR3 spans 12 residues. Germline CDR1 reads DFQATT; CDR2 reads SNEGSKA (reference sequence). The CDR3 DNA sequence: TGCAGTGCTATATCAGGGAACTATGGCTACACCTTC. As protein: CSAISGNYGYTF.

The V and J genes are TRBV5-5 and TRBJ2-5, with no clear D. The length of the CDR3 is 15 residues. The V end was cut by 4 bases, the J end by 1 base, with 14 bases between. Germline V gene sequence: CDR1 SGHKS, CDR2 YYEKEE (reference sequence). The CDR3 is CASSRAAHRQETQYF. CDR3 DNA sequence: TGTGCCAGCAGCCGCGCCGCCCACCGCCAAGAGACCCAGTACTTC.

The rearrangement uses TRBV7-9 and TRBJ2-2; D call uncertain. The germline V and J ends were trimmed by 0 bases and 6 bases, with 8 bases remaining between them. The V gene's germline CDR1 is SEHNR and CDR2 FQNEAQ (reference sequence). This CDR3 comprises 14 residues. CDR3 sequence reads: CASSLAVLAGELFF. CDR3 coding DNA: TGTGCCAGCAGCTTAGCGGTACTGGCCGGGGAGCTGTTTTTT. Drawing the rest from reference TRBV7-9 and TRBJ2-2, the complete variable domain is DTGVSQNPRHKITKRGQNVTFRCDPISEHNRLYWYRQTLGQGPEFLTYFQNEAQLEKSRLLSDRFSAERPKGSFSTLEIQRTEQGDSAMYLCASSLAVLAGELFFGEGSRLTVL.

The V call is TRBV10-3, the J call TRBJ2-2; weak D call: TRBD2 (6 bases). The V end lost 3 bases, the J end lost 4 bases, and 18 bases lay between the germline ends. The CDR3 runs to 17 residues. Germline V gene data show CDR1 as ENHRY and CDR2 as SYGVKD. In DNA form, the CDR3 reads TGTGCCATCAGTGACCGCGTTTCTGGGCGGGGCACCGGGGAGCTGTTTTTT. Residues: CAISDRVSGRGTGELFF.

The rearrangement joins TRBV5-1 to TRBJ2-7, with 7 positions matching TRBD1. CDR3 size: 14 residues. V dropped 5 bases and J dropped 1; count of bases not matched to a gene: 6. Germline CDR1 SGHRS, CDR2 YFSETQ. The CDR3: CASSVRDRSYEQYF. The CDR3 DNA follows: TGCGCCAGCAGTGTCCGGGACAGATCCTACGAGCAGTACTTC.

The V and J genes are TRBV24-1 and TRBJ2-7, with 9 bases that match TRBD1. CDR1 KGHDR and CDR2 SFDVKD come from the germline V gene. V shed 5 bases, J shed 1 base, and the junction held 11 bases outside the gene matches. This CDR3 contains 17 residues. The CDR3 DNA is TGTGCCACCAGTGCAAAACCGGGACAGGGACTTTCCTACGAGCAGTACTTC. It translates to CATSAKPGQGLSYEQYF.

This clonotype was found once. The chain employs TRBV29-1 and TRBJ2-6; D gene unclear. V gave up 6 bases and J gave up 2 bases, with 8 bases separating them. There are 13 residues in the CDR3. Germline V gene data show CDR1 as SQVTM and CDR2 as ANQGSEA. The CDR3 coding sequence is TGCAGCGTCACACAGACTGGGGCCAACGTCCTGACTTTC. The encoded protein is CSVTQTGANVLTF.